The rows below give T cell receptor beta chains drawn from one sample of a study of blood T cells in healthy people across ages. One entry per CDR3 protein results from TCRdb running MiXCR on the 5' RACE reads. This sample yields fewer than 2 million distinct CDR3 sequences, of which approximately 39% are seen a single time; under 30% belongs to the top ten. Sequences were obtained from blood. The receptors were gathered from a human donor in good health. The CDR3 runs from the conserved cysteine through the conserved F or W. Each record gives: V gene, CDR3 length, D gene, J gene, clone size, CDR3 DNA, CDR3 protein. A D gene is named only where the DNA matches it firmly. Clone size is stated in some rows and not others, as once, few, many or a class when expanded.

v_gene: TRBV7-2; len: 16; d_gene: TRBD1; j_gene: TRBJ2-7; abundance: many; CDR3nt: TGTGCCAGCAGTGGGACAGGGAGGACCGCCAAATACGAGCAGTACTTC; CDR3aa: CASSGTGRTAKYEQYF
v_gene: TRBV7-9; len: 15; d_gene: .; j_gene: TRBJ1-1; abundance: .; CDR3nt: TGTGCCAGCAGCGGTTCAGGGGATCTGAACACTGAAGCTTTCTTT; CDR3aa: CASSGSGDLNTEAFF
v_gene: TRBV20-1; len: 15; d_gene: TRBD1; j_gene: TRBJ2-3; abundance: .; CDR3nt: TGCAGTGCTCTTTGGACAGGGCAGCCCACAGATACGCAGTATTTT; CDR3aa: CSALWTGQPTDTQYF
v_gene: TRBV12-3/TRBV12-4; len: 14; d_gene: .; j_gene: TRBJ1-1; abundance: few; CDR3nt: TGTGCCAGCAGTCCAAACATTCCGACGGGCCTGGCTTTCTTT; CDR3aa: CASSPNIPTGLAFF
v_gene: TRBV3-1; len: 15; d_gene: TRBD2; j_gene: TRBJ2-5; abundance: .; CDR3nt: TGTGCCAGCAGCTTTCGGACTAGCGGCCAAGAGACCCAGTACTTC; CDR3aa: CASSFRTSGQETQYF
v_gene: TRBV7-9; len: 12; d_gene: .; j_gene: TRBJ1-4; abundance: .; CDR3nt: TGTGCCAGCAGCCCTACCGCGGGGACACTGTTTTTT; CDR3aa: CASSPTAGTLFF
v_gene: TRBV20-1; len: 13; d_gene: .; j_gene: TRBJ1-1; abundance: .; CDR3nt: TGCAGTGCTAGATGGAACCTAGGGACTGAAGCTTTCTTT; CDR3aa: CSARWNLGTEAFF
v_gene: TRBV12-3/TRBV12-4; len: 15; d_gene: TRBD1; j_gene: TRBJ2-7; abundance: .; CDR3nt: TGTGCCAGCAGCCCTTACCCAGGGGGCTCCTACGAGCAGTACTTC; CDR3aa: CASSPYPGGSYEQYF
v_gene: TRBV20-1; len: 14; d_gene: TRBD2; j_gene: TRBJ2-3; abundance: .; CDR3nt: TGCAGTGCTCAAGCGGGGGAAAGTACAGATACGCAGTATTTT; CDR3aa: CSAQAGESTDTQYF
v_gene: TRBV6-2/TRBV6-3; len: 14; d_gene: TRBD2; j_gene: TRBJ2-7; abundance: .; CDR3nt: TGTGCCAGCAGGCAGGCGGGGGGGACCTACGAGCAGTACTTC; CDR3aa: CASRQAGGTYEQYF
v_gene: TRBV29-1; len: 16; d_gene: .; j_gene: TRBJ2-5; abundance: few; CDR3nt: TGCAGCGCCGAAAGGTCCCTGGACAGATTACAAGAGACCCAGTACTTC; CDR3aa: CSAERSLDRLQETQYF
v_gene: TRBV6-7; len: 15; d_gene: .; j_gene: TRBJ2-6; abundance: .; CDR3nt: TGTGCCAGCAGTGCCCCGGTGGCTGGGGCCAACGTCCTGACTTTC; CDR3aa: CASSAPVAGANVLTF
v_gene: TRBV12-3/TRBV12-4; len: 18; d_gene: TRBD1; j_gene: TRBJ1-1; abundance: .; CDR3nt: TGTGCCAGCAGCTCCCCCGGGACAGGGGGCTTCTTTTCTCCTGAAGCTTTCTTT; CDR3aa: CASSSPGTGGFFSPEAFF
v_gene: TRBV4-3; len: 15; d_gene: .; j_gene: TRBJ2-4; abundance: .; CDR3nt: TGCGCCAGCAGCTTCCACAGGGTTGCGGAAAACATTCAGTACTTC; CDR3aa: CASSFHRVAENIQYF
v_gene: TRBV9; len: 16; d_gene: TRBD1; j_gene: TRBJ2-7; abundance: few; CDR3nt: TGTGCCAGCAGCGTAGCTGGGGACAGTAGCTCCTACGAGCAGTACTTC; CDR3aa: CASSVAGDSSSYEQYF
v_gene: TRBV20-1; len: 13; d_gene: .; j_gene: TRBJ2-3; abundance: few; CDR3nt: TGCAGTGCTTCATGGGAACCCACAGATACGCAGTATTTT; CDR3aa: CSASWEPTDTQYF
v_gene: TRBV29-1; len: 18; d_gene: TRBD2; j_gene: TRBJ2-3; abundance: few; CDR3nt: TGCAGCGTCTCTCACGGGGGGGTCTCCTCTACTAGCACAGATACGCAGTATTTT; CDR3aa: CSVSHGGVSSTSTDTQYF
v_gene: TRBV15; len: 13; d_gene: .; j_gene: TRBJ1-2; abundance: .; CDR3nt: TGTGCCACCAGCAGAGGGGGCCCCTATGGCTACACCTTC; CDR3aa: CATSRGGPYGYTF
v_gene: TRBV11-3; len: 18; d_gene: TRBD1; j_gene: TRBJ1-1; abundance: .; CDR3nt: TGTGCCAGCAGCCTTCAGACAGGGTTTCTGGGCAGAGGCACTGAAGCTTTCTTT; CDR3aa: CASSLQTGFLGRGTEAFF
v_gene: TRBV3-1; len: 14; d_gene: .; j_gene: TRBJ1-5; abundance: .; CDR3nt: TGTGCCAGCAGCCAAGGCAAACTTTATCAGCCCCAGCATTTT; CDR3aa: CASSQGKLYQPQHF
v_gene: TRBV13; len: 14; d_gene: TRBD2; j_gene: TRBJ2-2; abundance: few; CDR3nt: TGTGCCAGCAGACAGCGGGAGGGGGCCGGGGAGCTGTTTTTT; CDR3aa: CASRQREGAGELFF
v_gene: TRBV4-3; len: 16; d_gene: .; j_gene: TRBJ2-1; abundance: .; CDR3nt: TGCGCCAGCAGCCAAACGACTAACACGGGGTGGAATGAGCAGTTCTTC; CDR3aa: CASSQTTNTGWNEQFF
v_gene: TRBV2; len: 12; d_gene: TRBD1; j_gene: TRBJ1-2; abundance: .; CDR3nt: TGTGCCAGCAGGGAACAGGGGATGGGCTACACCTTC; CDR3aa: CASREQGMGYTF
v_gene: TRBV20-1; len: 14; d_gene: .; j_gene: TRBJ1-5; abundance: .; CDR3nt: TGCAGTGCTAGAGCGCAGGGGCAGGGTCAGCCCCAGCATTTT; CDR3aa: CSARAQGQGQPQHF
v_gene: TRBV28; len: 15; d_gene: TRBD1; j_gene: TRBJ2-7; abundance: .; CDR3nt: TGTGCCAGCAGTTCCGGACAGGGGATCCTCTACGAGCAGTACTTC; CDR3aa: CASSSGQGILYEQYF
v_gene: TRBV20-1; len: 12; d_gene: .; j_gene: TRBJ1-2; abundance: few; CDR3nt: TGCAGTGCTAGTAGCTTGAACTATGGCTACACCTTC; CDR3aa: CSASSLNYGYTF